This is a list of T cell receptor beta chains from one sample in a study of shared clonotypes between healthy human individuals. Here immunoSEQ multiplex PCR was the method, and the copy in TCRdb shows in-frame clones only, minus some. The profile shows around 700,000 clones, about three quarters of them singletons. The sequenced sample consisted of memory CD4+ T cells sorted from blood. These receptors all stem from a woman aged 30 to 39 in good health. Both conserved end residues are part of each CDR3. Fields, in order: clone size, V gene, J gene, D gene, CDR3 DNA, CDR3 protein. D genes are given only for firm matches. Part of the rows lack a size; the others show once, few, many or a class for expanded clones.

.	TRBV5-1	TRBJ2-5	.	TGCGCCAGCAGCTTTCAGGGGGGACCCCAAGAAGAGACCCAGTACTTC	CASSFQGGPQEETQYF
.	TRBV7-8	TRBJ1-1	TRBD1	TGTGCCAGCAGCCCACTCCAGGGGGCGCGGGGCACTGAAGCTTTCTTT	CASSPLQGARGTEAFF
.	TRBV19	TRBJ2-1	TRBD2	TGTGCCAGTAGTGTGGGACTAGTGATTAGCGAGCAGTTCTTC	CASSVGLVISEQFF
.	TRBV27	TRBJ2-7	TRBD1	TGTGCCAGCAGTGGGGCCCGGGACAGGTCGTACGAGCAGTACTTC	CASSGARDRSYEQYF
.	TRBV7-6	TRBJ1-4	.	TGTGCCAGCAGCTTAGACGGAGGAGGGGTTAAAGAAAAACTGTTTTTT	CASSLDGGGVKEKLFF
many	TRBV5-1	TRBJ2-2	TRBD2	TGCGCCAGCAGCTTCACTCCGGGACTAGCGGGAGAGCGGGAGCTGTTTTTT	CASSFTPGLAGERELFF
.	TRBV11-2	TRBJ2-7	.	TGTGCCAGCAGCTTAGATGCGACAGGAGCCTACGAGCAGTACTTC	CASSLDATGAYEQYF
.	TRBV30	TRBJ2-1	TRBD2	TGTGCCTGGAGTGCTTTTCTAGCGGGAGTGGGTTTCAATGAGCAGTTCTTC	CAWSAFLAGVGFNEQFF
.	TRBV5-4	TRBJ2-7	TRBD2	TGTGCCAGCAGCCCCCGGACTAGCGGTAACTACGAGCAGTACTTC	CASSPRTSGNYEQYF
.	TRBV14	TRBJ1-1	TRBD1	TGTGCCAGCAGCCGCCAGGGGGGAAACACTGAAGCTTTCTTT	CASSRQGGNTEAFF
once	TRBV6-1	TRBJ1-4	TRBD1	TGTGCCAGCAGCGCACCGGGACAGGGCGATGAAAAACTGTTTTTT	CASSAPGQGDEKLFF
.	TRBV2	TRBJ2-7	.	TGTGCCACCAAGAGGGGAACACCCTACGAGCAGTACTTC	CATKRGTPYEQYF
.	TRBV19	TRBJ1-5	.	TGTGCCAGGACAACTAGGAGAAATCAGCCCCAGCATTTT	CARTTRRNQPQHF
.	TRBV28	TRBJ2-5	.	TGTGCCATCTCAAGGGCAGGGGAGACCCAGTACTTC	CAISRAGETQYF
.	TRBV4-1	TRBJ2-7	TRBD1	TGCGCCAGCAGCCAAGATCAAGGGACAGGGTTCGACGAGCAGTACTTC	CASSQDQGTGFDEQYF
.	TRBV28	TRBJ1-4	.	TGTGCCAGCAGTTTGCGGGTGGGTGAAAAACTGTTTTTT	CASSLRVGEKLFF
.	TRBV11-3	TRBJ2-2	.	TGTGCCAGCAGCTTCCGGGGCGGAACCGGGGAGCTGTTTTTT	CASSFRGGTGELFF
once	TRBV18	TRBJ1-1	TRBD1	TGTGCCAGCTCACTCGGACAGGGAAACACTGAAGCTTTCTTT	CASSLGQGNTEAFF
.	TRBV7-6	TRBJ2-7	.	TGTGCCAGCAGCTTGGGTAGTTACGAGCAGTACTTC	CASSLGSYEQYF
.	TRBV19	TRBJ1-5	.	TGTGCCAGCAGCCGCGGACACCCTAGCAATCAGCCCCAGCATTTT	CASSRGHPSNQPQHF
once	TRBV5-1	TRBJ2-7	TRBD1	TGCGCCAGCAGCAACGGGACAGGAAGCTCCTACGAGCAGTACTTC	CASSNGTGSSYEQYF
.	TRBV6-5	TRBJ1-1	.	TGTGCCAGCAGCCAGCCGGGGAACACTGAAGCTTTCTTT	CASSQPGNTEAFF
.	TRBV5-1	TRBJ2-5	.	TGCGCCAGCAGCTTGCCCGGTAGGGAGACCCAGTACTTC	CASSLPGRETQYF
.	TRBV25-1	TRBJ1-2	TRBD1	TGTGCCAGCAGTGCCAAGACCGGGACAGATATTAACTATGGCTACACCTTC	CASSAKTGTDINYGYTF
.	TRBV28	TRBJ2-7	.	TGTGCCAGCACTTTTACTCGTACGGGGGAGCAGTACTTC	CASTFTRTGEQYF
.	TRBV2	TRBJ2-7	TRBD1	TGTGCCAGCGGAACAGGGGCCTCCTACGAGCAGTACTTC	CASGTGASYEQYF
.	TRBV5-1	TRBJ1-3	.	TGCGCCAGCAGCATGGGAACGGATGGAAACACCATATATTTT	CASSMGTDGNTIYF
few	TRBV5-1	TRBJ2-7	TRBD2	TGCGCCAGCAGCCCCCTCGGACTAGCGGGATCTTCTGGGGAGCAGTACTTC	CASSPLGLAGSSGEQYF
.	TRBV10-1	TRBJ2-2	TRBD2	TGCGCCAGCGGGCGGGAGGCTACCGGGGAGCTGTTTTTT	CASGREATGELFF